These 13 T cell receptor beta chains were sequenced from one sample in a study of T cells in Graves' hyperthyroidism and ophthalmopathy. RNA transcripts yielded amplified TCR beta CDR3 regions. The TCR CDR3 first-round RT-PCR relied on the HTBI primer set. TCRdb fed the multiplex PCR reads into MiXCR, producing one record per CDR3 protein. Seen here are 480,000 or so distinct CDR3 sequences, 46% observed once, and the top ten hold 44%. Sequencing was performed on peripheral blood or thyroid tissue (not recorded which). The receptor source for this set is an adult woman with Graves' disease, either hyperthyroidism or ophthalmopathy (not recorded which).

Details on this clonotype: No conserved phenylalanine or tryptophan is present at the end of the CDR3, so a read error is the likely explanation. Because the CDR3's place on the DNA is in doubt, the DNA is left out and the CDR3 is given as listed by TCRdb. The chain employs TRBV4-1 and TRBJ2-2. The germline gives CDR1 MGHRA, CDR2 YSYEKL. The length of the CDR3 is 8 amino acids, counting both ends. The CDR3: CASSQAFP.

This chain links TRBV10-3 with TRBJ1-4; D perhaps matches TRBD1 (5 bases). Trimming took off 10 bases at V and 5 bases at J, with 11 bases between the two ends. The CDR3 is 12 residues long. The germline V gene has CDR1 ENHRY and CDR2 SYGVKD. For the CDR3, the DNA is TGTGCCACCGCCCAGGGCAATGAAAAACTGTTTTTT. Amino acids: CATAQGNEKLFF.

This chain links TRBV27 with TRBJ1-3, with D possibly TRBD1 on 6 matching bases. V dropped 6 bases and J dropped 3 bases, with 9 bases sitting between them. The germline gives CDR1 MNHEY, CDR2 SMNVEV (reference sequence). The CDR3 loop spans 13 amino acids. This CDR3 reads CASRFRGGNTIYF. CDR3 bases: TGTGCCAGCAGGTTCAGGGGTGGAAACACCATATATTTT.

This clonotype was picked up a small number of times. This chain links TRBV10-3 with TRBJ2-7; D is perhaps TRBD1 (6 bases). V lost 6 bases and J 3 bases, leaving 12 bases between the germline ends. Looked up from germline, CDR1 is ENHRY and CDR2 is SYGVKD. There are 13 residues in the CDR3. CDR3 amino acids: CAISPGQIYEQYF. Here the CDR3 DNA reads TGTGCCATCAGCCCTGGACAGATCTACGAGCAGTACTTC.

In its sample, this clonotype was seen many times. The rearrangement uses TRBV29-1 and TRBJ1-2; D is ambiguous. CDR1 SQVTM and CDR2 ANQGSEA come from the germline V gene. The germline V and J ends were trimmed by 2 bases and 7 bases, with 8 bases remaining between them. This CDR3 spans 11 amino acids. The DNA for the CDR3 is TGCAGCGTTGAAACCCTCAGTGGCTACACCTTC. This translates into CSVETLSGYTF.

J is TRBJ2-7 and V is TRBV13; the match to TRBD2 covers 13 bases. Germline values: CDR1 PRHDT, CDR2 FYEKMQ (reference sequence). This CDR3 region has 15 residues. J was trimmed by 7 bases and V by 8 bases; bases with no gene match: 11. CDR3 sequence (DNA): TGTGCCAGCGCCTTAGGACTAGCGGGAGCGGGTGAGCAGTACTTC. Protein: CASALGLAGAGEQYF.

This clonotype was found a few times. V gene TRBV6-4 combines with J gene TRBJ1-2; 8 positions match TRBD1. Germline V lookup: CDR1 MRHNA, CDR2 SNTAGT. The CDR3 has 14 residues. Trimming removed 6 bases from V and 5 bases from J; junction bases left unmatched: 8. The CDR3 DNA reads TGTGCCAGCAGAGACAGGGGTCGAATTTATGGCTACACCTTC. Its protein product is CASRDRGRIYGYTF.

Many counts were recorded for this clonotype. V is TRBV30 and J is TRBJ1-1; D gene unclear. Deletions cut 4 bases from V and 7 bases from J, with 13 bases between. The V gene's germline CDR1 is GTSNPN and CDR2 SVGIG (reference sequence). The CDR3 consists of 12 residues. In nucleotides, the CDR3 is TGTGCCTGGATACAGCAGCCAAGTGAAGCTTTCTTT. Encoded protein: CAWIQQPSEAFF.

The rearrangement links TRBV25-1 to TRBJ1-5; TRBD1 agrees at 9 bases. Germline V lookup: CDR1 MGHDK, CDR2 SYGVNS. V dropped 6 bases and J dropped 8; count of bases not matched to a gene: 17. There are 17 residues in the CDR3. Here the CDR3 DNA reads TGTGCCAGCAGCTCGAACGCAGGACAGGGGACGGGAGAGCCCCAGCATTTT. Translating it yields CASSSNAGQGTGEPQHF.

Turning to this clonotype: Possible read error: a much larger clone is one base away. J is TRBJ2-5 and V is TRBV20-1; 7 bases agree with TRBD2. Germline lookup yields CDR1 DFQATT and CDR2 SNEGSKA (reference sequence). This CDR3 has 13 residues. CDR3 residues: CSAGGLAGEAQYF. The CDR3 DNA sequence: TGCAGTGCTGGGGGTCTGGCGGGAGAGGCCCAGTACTTC.

A remark on this clonotype: This likely comes from a read error, as the CDR3 has no conserved phenylalanine or tryptophan at its end. Because the CDR3's place on the DNA is in doubt, the DNA is left out and the CDR3 is given as listed by TCRdb. V is TRBV5-1 and J is TRBJ2-5; the DNA was not used to check the table's D call, TRBD2. The CDR3 extends over 14 residues, inclusive of both ends. Per germline, CDR1 SGHRS and CDR2 YFSETQ. CDR3 in amino acids: CASSLAGGQETRYV.

V is TRBV7-2 and J is TRBJ2-5; 13 bases fit TRBD2. From germline, CDR1 is SGHTA and CDR2 FQGNSA. With V trimmed by 5 bases and J by 5 bases, 11 bases remained unmatched. The CDR3 runs 17 residues. CDR3 protein: CASSKAGTSGKGETQYF. The CDR3 bases are TGTGCCAGCAGCAAAGCCGGGACTAGCGGGAAGGGGGAGACCCAGTACTTC.

The genes are TRBV29-1 and TRBJ1-1; D is perhaps TRBD1 (6 bases). V was clipped by 7 bases and J by 3 bases, with 15 bases between them. The CDR3 consists of 13 residues. Germline V lookup: CDR1 SQVTM, CDR2 ANQGSEA. CDR3 amino acids: CSAAGQFDTEAFF. CDR3 in DNA: TGCAGCGCTGCAGGACAGTTTGACACTGAAGCTTTCTTT.